The clone carrying this TCR beta chain was seen more than once but under ten times. The antigen remains undetermined. These data come from a study of T-cell memory formation after mild COVID-19. Study context: For the most part, TCR clusters were specific to one donor. Findings and limits, study-wide: The main location of contracting CD4+ clones was CM and EM, and that of contracting CD8+ clones was EMRA. Several responding clones turned up in pre-infection memory, indicating that cross-reactive memory may have taken part. CD4/CD8 balance held among clones contracting day 15 to 85, and later expanders leaned CD4+.

Via MiXCR, TCRdb re-called the 5' RACE reads, giving one row per CDR3 protein. The data contain 500,000 to 600,000 distinct CDR3 sequences, 18% of them singletons. Germline V gene lookup returns CDR1 MNHEY and CDR2 SVGAGI. The CDR3 consists of 15 residues. V shed 7 bases and J shed 0 bases, with 16 bases lying between them. The sequenced sample consisted of PBMCs or a T cell subset sorted from them (not recorded which). The source is an adult woman who had mild COVID-19 (a few samples of this study predate the infection). Cell type and time point are not known. V and J are TRBV6-5 and TRBJ2-7, with D possibly TRBD2 on 6 matching bases. The DNA for the CDR3 is TGTGCCAGCACAGTTACGAGGGGACTCTCCTACGAGCAGTACTTC. It specifies CASTVTRGLSYEQYF.